This TCR beta chain was captured by sequencing in a study of early T cells in non-severe SARS-CoV-2 infection. In the study overall: Alpha and beta chains were unpaired, from unsorted whole-blood bulk RNA. The study, taken as a whole, reports: The matching step, a VDJdb search, favored anti-spike CD8 responses and missed private and CD4 specificities.

Unique molecular identifiers were attached to individual cDNA molecules. Via MiXCR, TCRdb re-called the 5' RACE reads, giving one row per CDR3 protein. The profile shows approximately 70,000 distinct CDR3 sequences, 12% of them singletons. The ends were cut back, 0 bases at V and 3 bases at J, with 9 bases in the middle. The length of the CDR3 is 15 residues. Germline CDR1 reads MNHNY; CDR2 reads SVGAGI (reference sequence). This clonotype has only a few counts. Its target is unknown. V gene TRBV6-6 combines with J gene TRBJ1-3; D remains unclear. The sequenced sample was whole blood, obtained at baseline. This sequence originates from an adult who was a healthcare worker with PCR-confirmed SARS-CoV-2 infection or an uninfected control (not recorded which). The CDR3 DNA reads as TGTGCCAGCAGTTACTCGAGAACATATGGAAACACCATATATTTT. It encodes CASSYSRTYGNTIYF.